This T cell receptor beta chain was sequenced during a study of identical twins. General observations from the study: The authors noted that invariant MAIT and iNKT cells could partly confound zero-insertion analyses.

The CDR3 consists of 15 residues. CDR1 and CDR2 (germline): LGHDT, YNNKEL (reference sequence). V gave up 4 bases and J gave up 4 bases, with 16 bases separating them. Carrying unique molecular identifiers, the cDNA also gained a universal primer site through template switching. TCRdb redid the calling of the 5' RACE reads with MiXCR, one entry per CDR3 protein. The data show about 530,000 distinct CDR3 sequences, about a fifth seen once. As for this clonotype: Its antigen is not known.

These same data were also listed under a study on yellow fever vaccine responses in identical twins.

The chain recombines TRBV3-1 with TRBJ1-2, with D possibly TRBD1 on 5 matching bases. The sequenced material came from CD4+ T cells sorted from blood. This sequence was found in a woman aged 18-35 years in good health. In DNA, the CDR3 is TGTGCCAGCAGCCTCGGGACTCCGGAGGTCTATGGCTACACCTTC. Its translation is CASSLGTPEVYGYTF.